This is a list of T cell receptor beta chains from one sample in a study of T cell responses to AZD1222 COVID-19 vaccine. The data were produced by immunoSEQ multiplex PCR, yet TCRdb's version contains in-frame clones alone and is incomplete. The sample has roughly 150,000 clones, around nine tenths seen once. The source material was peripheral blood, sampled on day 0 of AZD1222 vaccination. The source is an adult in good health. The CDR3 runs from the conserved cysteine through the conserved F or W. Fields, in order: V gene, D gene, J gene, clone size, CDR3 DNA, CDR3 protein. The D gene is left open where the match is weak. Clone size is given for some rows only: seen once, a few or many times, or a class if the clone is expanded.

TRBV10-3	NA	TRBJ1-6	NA	TGTGCCATCAGTGAGGGTAGGGAGAATTCACCCCTCCACTTT	CAISEGRENSPLHF
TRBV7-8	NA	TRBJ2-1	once	TGTGCCAGCAGCTATTCAGGGCGGGTCAACTCCTACAATGAGCAGTTCTTC	CASSYSGRVNSYNEQFF
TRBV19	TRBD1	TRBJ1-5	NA	TGTGCCAGTAGTACCCGACAGGGAGGCCTTATCTCCCTTAGCAATCAGCCCCAGCATTTT	CASSTRQGGLISLSNQPQHF
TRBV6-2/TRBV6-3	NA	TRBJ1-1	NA	TGTGCCAGCAGTTACTCAGGGTGGACTGAAGCTTTCTTT	CASSYSGWTEAFF
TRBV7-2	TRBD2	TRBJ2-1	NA	TGTGCCAGCAGCTTATCCGCGGGAGGGGTCCATGAGCAGTTCTTC	CASSLSAGGVHEQFF
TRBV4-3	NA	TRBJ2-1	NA	TGCGCCAGCAGCCCCCAGGCCCAAAGCTCCTACAATGAGCAGTTCTTC	CASSPQAQSSYNEQFF
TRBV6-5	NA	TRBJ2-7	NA	TGTGCCAGCAGTTACCGAGGCCCAAACGAGCAGTACTTC	CASSYRGPNEQYF
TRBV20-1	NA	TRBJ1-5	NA	TGCAGTGCTAGTTGGTCGGGACGGTCACATCGGCCCCAGCATTTT	CSASWSGRSHRPQHF
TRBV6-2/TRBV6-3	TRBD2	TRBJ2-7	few	TGTGCCAGCAGTCTCCGGACTAGCGGGAGGGAGCAGTACTTC	CASSLRTSGREQYF
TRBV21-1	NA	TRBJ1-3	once	TGTGCCAGCAGCAAAGAGGAGGCCAGACAGGGCTTCGGAAACACCATATATTTT	CASSKEEARQGFGNTIYF
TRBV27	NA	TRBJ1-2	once	TGTGCCAGCAGTTTATCGTTGATGGGATCCTACGGCTACACCTTC	CASSLSLMGSYGYTF
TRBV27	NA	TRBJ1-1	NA	TGTGCCAGCAGTCCGGGACAAGGCAACATGAACACTGAAGCTTTCTTT	CASSPGQGNMNTEAFF
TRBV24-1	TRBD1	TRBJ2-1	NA	TGTGCCACCAGTGATGCGGGACAGGGGAGCAATGAGCAGTTCTTC	CATSDAGQGSNEQFF
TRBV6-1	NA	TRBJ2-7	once	TGTGCCAGCAGTGATGGGGGGGCTGGATACGAGCAGTACTTC	CASSDGGAGYEQYF
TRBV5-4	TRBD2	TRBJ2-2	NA	TGTGCCAGCAGCCGGACTAGCGGGAGGGCCGACGGGGAGCTGTTTTTT	CASSRTSGRADGELFF
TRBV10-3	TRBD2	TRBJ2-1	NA	TGTGCCATCACCCCGGGACTAGTGACCCACAATGAGCAGTTCTTC	CAITPGLVTHNEQFF
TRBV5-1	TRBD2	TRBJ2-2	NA	TGCGCCAGCAGCTTTGGACTAGCGGCCGGGGGGAGGGAGCTGTTTTTT	CASSFGLAAGGRELFF
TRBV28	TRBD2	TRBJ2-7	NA	TGTGCCAGCAGTTTCGGACTAGCGGGAACCTACGAGCAGTACTTC	CASSFGLAGTYEQYF
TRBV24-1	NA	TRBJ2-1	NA	TGTGCCACCAGTGACCCGTACAATGAGCAGTTCTTC	CATSDPYNEQFF
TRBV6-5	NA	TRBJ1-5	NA	TGTGCCAGCAGTACTTACTTTAGTCAGCCCCAGCATTTT	CASSTYFSQPQHF
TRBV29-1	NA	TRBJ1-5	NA	TGCAGCGTTTTATGGACCGGGACTAATAATCAGCCCCAGCATTTT	CSVLWTGTNNQPQHF
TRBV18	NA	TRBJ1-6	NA	TGTGCCAGCTCACCTAGGATGAGCTCCTATAATTCACCCCTCCACTTT	CASSPRMSSYNSPLHF
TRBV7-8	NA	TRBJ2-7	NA	TGTGCCAGCAGCTCCCGCTTGGGACGGCCGAGCTCCTACGAGCAGTACTTC	CASSSRLGRPSSYEQYF
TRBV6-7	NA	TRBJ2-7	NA	TGTGCCAGCAATATCTACGAGCAGTACTTC	CASNIYEQYF
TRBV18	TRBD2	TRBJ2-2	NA	TGTGCCAGCGCGACCGGGGGGGCTAGACCAAACACCGGGGAGCTGTTTTTT	CASATGGARPNTGELFF
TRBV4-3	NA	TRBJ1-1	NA	TGCGCCAGCAGCCAAGGGAGGCATCCGAACATGGAAGCTTTCTTT	CASSQGRHPNMEAFF
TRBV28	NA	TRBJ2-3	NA	TGTGCCAGCAGTTCCTTGACCCGCACAGATACGCAGTATTTT	CASSSLTRTDTQYF
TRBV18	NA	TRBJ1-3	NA	TGTGCCAGCTCACCGGAAGGGACTGCCTCTGGAAACACCATATATTTT	CASSPEGTASGNTIYF
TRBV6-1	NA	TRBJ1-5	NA	TGTGCCAGCAGTGAAAATTTTAGGCAGCCCCAGCATTTT	CASSENFRQPQHF
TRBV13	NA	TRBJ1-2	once	TGTGCCAGCAGCCGGGACATCTATGGCTACACCTTC	CASSRDIYGYTF
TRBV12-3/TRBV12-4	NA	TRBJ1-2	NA	TGTGCCAGCAGTTTGGGCTATGGCTACACCTTC	CASSLGYGYTF
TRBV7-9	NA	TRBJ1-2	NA	TGTGCCAGCAGCTCCCGGGAGGGTGGCTACACCTTC	CASSSREGGYTF
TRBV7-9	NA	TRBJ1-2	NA	TGTGCCAGCAGCTACGGCCAGGGGCCCTATGGCTACACCTTC	CASSYGQGPYGYTF
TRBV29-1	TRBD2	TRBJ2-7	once	TGCAGCGTAGTAGCGGGAGCGGGCGACGAGCAGTACTTC	CSVVAGAGDEQYF
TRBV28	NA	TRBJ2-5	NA	TGTGCCAGCAGTTTAAGGCAAGAGACCCAGTACTTC	CASSLRQETQYF
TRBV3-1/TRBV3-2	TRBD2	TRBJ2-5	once	TGTGCCAGCACCCCGGGACTAGCGGGATTAGAGACCCAGTACTTC	CASTPGLAGLETQYF
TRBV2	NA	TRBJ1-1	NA	TGTGCCTTCGACAGCGAGATGAACACTGAAGCTTTCTTT	CAFDSEMNTEAFF
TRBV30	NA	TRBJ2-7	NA	TGTGCCTGGTCGACACTCTCCTACGAGCAGTACTTC	CAWSTLSYEQYF
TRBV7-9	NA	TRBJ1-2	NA	TGTGCCAGCAGCCCCCGGGCTTGGGGTCGAGGCTACACCTTC	CASSPRAWGRGYTF
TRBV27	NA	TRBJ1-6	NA	TGTGCCAGCAGCCTTAGCTCCTATAATTCACCCCTCCACTTT	CASSLSSYNSPLHF
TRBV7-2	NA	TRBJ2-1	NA	TGTGCCAGCAGCTTAGATAGTCTTGGCGAGCAGTTCTTC	CASSLDSLGEQFF